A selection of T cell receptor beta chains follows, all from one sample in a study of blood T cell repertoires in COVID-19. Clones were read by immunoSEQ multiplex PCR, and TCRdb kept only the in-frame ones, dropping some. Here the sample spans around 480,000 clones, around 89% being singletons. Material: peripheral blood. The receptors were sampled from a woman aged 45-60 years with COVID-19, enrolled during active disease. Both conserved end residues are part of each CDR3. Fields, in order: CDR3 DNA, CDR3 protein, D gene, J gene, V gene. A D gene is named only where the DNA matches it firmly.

TGTGCCAGCAGTTTATCCAGCTACGAGCAGTACTTC,CASSLSSYEQYF,-,TRBJ2-7,TRBV28
TGTGCCAGCGCTAGCGACTCCTACAATGAGCAGTTCTTC,CASASDSYNEQFF,-,TRBJ2-1,TRBV19
TGTGCCATCAGTGAAGAACAGGCGATCTCTGGAAACACCATATATTTT,CAISEEQAISGNTIYF,-,TRBJ1-3,TRBV10-3
TGTGCCAGTAGTATATCAAGGGACAGTGAAGCTGGAAACACCATATATTTT,CASSISRDSEAGNTIYF,TRBD1,TRBJ1-3,TRBV19
TGCGCCAGCAGCTACGGGACAGGAGACGCCTTTGAAGAGCAGTACTTC,CASSYGTGDAFEEQYF,TRBD1,TRBJ2-7,TRBV5-1
TGTGCCAGCAGCTTAGGTCTGGGGGCTCAGCCCCAGCATTTT,CASSLGLGAQPQHF,-,TRBJ1-5,TRBV11-2
TGTGCCACCAGCAGAGATAGTTCTTCACCCCTCCACTTT,CATSRDSSSPLHF,-,TRBJ1-6,TRBV15
TGTGCCAGTAGTGAGGACACCCATCAGCCCCAGCATTTT,CASSEDTHQPQHF,-,TRBJ1-5,TRBV19
TGTGCCAGCAGCCAACTACAGACAGGGGGGACTGAAGCTTTCTTT,CASSQLQTGGTEAFF,TRBD1,TRBJ1-1,TRBV14
TGTGCCAGCAGTGCTTATAAGGGACAGGGATTTGAGGGCAATCAGCCCCAGCATTTT,CASSAYKGQGFEGNQPQHF,TRBD1,TRBJ1-5,TRBV6-1
TGTGCCAGCAGCCAAGATGGAACTAGCGGGTACCAAGAGACCCAGTACTTC,CASSQDGTSGYQETQYF,TRBD2,TRBJ2-5,TRBV3-1/TRBV3-2
TGTGCCAGCAGCTTACCGCGGGACAGGGTTTCCTACGAGCAGTACTTC,CASSLPRDRVSYEQYF,TRBD1,TRBJ2-7,TRBV7-2